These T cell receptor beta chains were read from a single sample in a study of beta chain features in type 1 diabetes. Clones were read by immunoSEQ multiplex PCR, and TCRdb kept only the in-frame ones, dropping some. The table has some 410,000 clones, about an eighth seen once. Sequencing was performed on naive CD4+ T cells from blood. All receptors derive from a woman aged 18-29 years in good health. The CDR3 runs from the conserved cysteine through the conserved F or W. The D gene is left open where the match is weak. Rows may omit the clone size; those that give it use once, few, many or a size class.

CDR3aa: CAWSKNSKGVQPQHF; CDR3nt: TGTGCCTGGAGTAAAAACTCTAAGGGCGTTCAGCCCCAGCATTTT; j_gene: TRBJ1-5; d_gene: .; abundance: few; v_gene: TRBV30
CDR3aa: CASSEWDRYNEQFF; CDR3nt: TGTGCCAGCAGTGAATGGGACAGATACAATGAGCAGTTCTTC; j_gene: TRBJ2-1; d_gene: TRBD1; abundance: .; v_gene: TRBV25-1
CDR3aa: CASSSRGPEQFF; CDR3nt: TGTGCCAGCAGTTCCCGAGGACCCGAGCAGTTCTTC; j_gene: TRBJ2-1; d_gene: .; abundance: few; v_gene: TRBV7-8
CDR3aa: CSARQGAGETQYF; CDR3nt: TGCAGCGCCAGACAGGGTGCAGGGGAGACCCAGTACTTC; j_gene: TRBJ2-5; d_gene: TRBD1; abundance: many; v_gene: TRBV29-1
CDR3aa: CSVGRTATNEKLFF; CDR3nt: TGCAGCGTCGGTAGGACAGCAACTAATGAAAAACTGTTTTTT; j_gene: TRBJ1-4; d_gene: .; abundance: few; v_gene: TRBV29-1
CDR3aa: CASSLRRGGYTF; CDR3nt: TGTGCCAGCAGCTTACGCCGGGGTGGCTACACCTTC; j_gene: TRBJ1-2; d_gene: .; abundance: many; v_gene: TRBV13
CDR3aa: CASSKVAGMNTEAFF; CDR3nt: TGTGCCAGCAGCAAAGTGGCAGGGATGAACACTGAAGCTTTCTTT; j_gene: TRBJ1-1; d_gene: .; abundance: .; v_gene: TRBV21-1
CDR3aa: CASSSARDKYTDTQYF; CDR3nt: TGTGCCAGCAGCAGCGCTAGGGACAAGTACACAGATACGCAGTATTTT; j_gene: TRBJ2-3; d_gene: .; abundance: few; v_gene: TRBV5-4
CDR3aa: CAWRTPGGGYTF; CDR3nt: TGTGCCTGGAGAACCCCAGGGGGTGGCTACACCTTC; j_gene: TRBJ1-2; d_gene: TRBD1; abundance: few; v_gene: TRBV30
CDR3aa: CASSAPGQGGADTQYF; CDR3nt: TGCGCCAGCAGTGCCCCCGGACAGGGGGGAGCAGATACGCAGTATTTT; j_gene: TRBJ2-3; d_gene: TRBD1; abundance: .; v_gene: TRBV5-1
CDR3aa: CAWSVRLGGFRVNTEAFF; CDR3nt: TGTGCCTGGAGTGTACGGCTCGGAGGGTTTAGAGTGAACACTGAAGCTTTCTTT; j_gene: TRBJ1-1; d_gene: .; abundance: few; v_gene: TRBV30
CDR3aa: CAWSPMYNEQFF; CDR3nt: TGTGCCTGGAGCCCGATGTACAATGAGCAGTTCTTC; j_gene: TRBJ2-1; d_gene: .; abundance: many; v_gene: TRBV30
CDR3aa: CASSQGARAYEQYF; CDR3nt: TGCGCCAGCAGCCAAGGCGCTAGAGCCTACGAGCAGTACTTC; j_gene: TRBJ2-7; d_gene: .; abundance: few; v_gene: TRBV4-3
CDR3aa: CASSVELTSYEQYF; CDR3nt: TGTGCCAGCAGCGTAGAGCTAACTTCCTACGAGCAGTACTTC; j_gene: TRBJ2-7; d_gene: .; abundance: .; v_gene: TRBV9
CDR3aa: CASGYSTDTQYF; CDR3nt: TGTGCTAGTGGTTATAGCACAGATACGCAGTATTTT; j_gene: TRBJ2-3; d_gene: .; abundance: few; v_gene: TRBV12-5
CDR3aa: CASSLVRGLYNEQFF; CDR3nt: TGTGCCAGCAGCTTAGTCCGGGGACTCTACAATGAGCAGTTCTTC; j_gene: TRBJ2-1; d_gene: .; abundance: few; v_gene: TRBV11-2
CDR3aa: CAISGEGYEQFF; CDR3nt: TGTGCCATCTCGGGAGAGGGCTATGAGCAGTTCTTC; j_gene: TRBJ2-1; d_gene: .; abundance: .; v_gene: TRBV10-3
CDR3aa: CASSPMRAEAFF; CDR3nt: TGTGCCAGCAGCCCAATGAGGGCTGAAGCTTTCTTT; j_gene: TRBJ1-1; d_gene: .; abundance: .; v_gene: TRBV11-2
CDR3aa: CSVSPTGQGTDTQYF; CDR3nt: TGCAGCGTTTCGCCAACGGGACAGGGCACAGATACGCAGTATTTT; j_gene: TRBJ2-3; d_gene: TRBD1; abundance: .; v_gene: TRBV29-1
CDR3aa: CASRQDLPTGELFF; CDR3nt: TGCGCCAGCAGACAAGATCTTCCCACCGGGGAGCTGTTTTTT; j_gene: TRBJ2-2; d_gene: .; abundance: few; v_gene: TRBV4-3
CDR3aa: CASSSKVLTGGEKLFF; CDR3nt: TGTGCCAGCAGCTCTAAGGTCCTCACCGGGGGTGAAAAACTGTTTTTT; j_gene: TRBJ1-4; d_gene: .; abundance: few; v_gene: TRBV7-9
CDR3aa: CASSLLVNQPQHF; CDR3nt: TGTGCCAGCAGCTTATTGGTGAATCAGCCCCAGCATTTT; j_gene: TRBJ1-5; d_gene: .; abundance: .; v_gene: TRBV7-6
CDR3aa: CASSLQQGNTGELFF; CDR3nt: TGTGCCAGCAGCCTCCAACAGGGGAACACCGGGGAGCTGTTTTTT; j_gene: TRBJ2-2; d_gene: .; abundance: .; v_gene: TRBV7-9
CDR3aa: CASSYRVSSPLHF; CDR3nt: TGTGCCAGCAGTTACAGGGTATCGTCACCCCTCCACTTT; j_gene: TRBJ1-6; d_gene: .; abundance: few; v_gene: TRBV2
CDR3aa: CASSERTGQGSPLHF; CDR3nt: TGTGCCAGCAGCGAACGGACAGGGCAGGGTTCACCCCTCCACTTT; j_gene: TRBJ1-6; d_gene: TRBD1; abundance: few; v_gene: TRBV7-3
CDR3aa: CASSYGVGTEQYF; CDR3nt: TGTGCCAGCAGTTACGGTGTAGGAACCGAGCAGTACTTC; j_gene: TRBJ2-7; d_gene: .; abundance: few; v_gene: TRBV6-5
CDR3aa: CSVEGADPGQPQHF; CDR3nt: TGCAGCGTTGAAGGCGCGGATCCCGGTCAGCCCCAGCATTTT; j_gene: TRBJ1-5; d_gene: .; abundance: .; v_gene: TRBV29-1
CDR3aa: CASSLGARAGEQYF; CDR3nt: TGTGCCAGCAGCTTAGGCGCTCGGGCGGGGGAGCAGTACTTC; j_gene: TRBJ2-7; d_gene: .; abundance: .; v_gene: TRBV7-9
CDR3aa: CASRGRMTDTQYF; CDR3nt: TGTGCCAGCAGGGGGCGGATGACAGATACGCAGTATTTT; j_gene: TRBJ2-3; d_gene: .; abundance: .; v_gene: TRBV6-1
CDR3aa: CASSQGSGTGYQPQHF; CDR3nt: TGCGCCAGCAGCCAAGGCTCCGGGACAGGTTATCAGCCCCAGCATTTT; j_gene: TRBJ1-5; d_gene: TRBD1; abundance: .; v_gene: TRBV5-1
CDR3aa: CASSIYGDEQFF; CDR3nt: TGTGCCAGTAGTATATACGGGGATGAGCAGTTCTTC; j_gene: TRBJ2-1; d_gene: .; abundance: few; v_gene: TRBV19
CDR3aa: CASSSPSGPARQFF; CDR3nt: TGCGCCAGCAGTTCTCCTTCGGGCCCGGCGAGGCAGTTCTTC; j_gene: TRBJ2-1; d_gene: .; abundance: few; v_gene: TRBV5-1
CDR3aa: CASSQAVVSTEAFF; CDR3nt: TGCGCCAGCAGCCAAGCGGTCGTGTCCACTGAAGCTTTCTTT; j_gene: TRBJ1-1; d_gene: .; abundance: .; v_gene: TRBV4-1
CDR3aa: CASSALAGGPDTQYF; CDR3nt: TGTGCCAGCAGCGCATTAGCGGGGGGGCCAGATACGCAGTATTTT; j_gene: TRBJ2-3; d_gene: TRBD2; abundance: .; v_gene: TRBV9
CDR3aa: CSVARWTGIESEQFF; CDR3nt: TGCAGCGTTGCTCGTTGGACAGGGATAGAGAGTGAGCAGTTCTTC; j_gene: TRBJ2-1; d_gene: TRBD1; abundance: .; v_gene: TRBV29-1
CDR3aa: CASSGTSGGISHEQFF; CDR3nt: TGCGCCAGCAGCGGGACTAGCGGGGGCATAAGCCATGAGCAGTTCTTC; j_gene: TRBJ2-1; d_gene: TRBD2; abundance: few; v_gene: TRBV5-1
CDR3aa: CASRHLGETQYF; CDR3nt: TGTGCCAGCAGGCACCTCGGAGAGACCCAGTACTTC; j_gene: TRBJ2-5; d_gene: .; abundance: few; v_gene: TRBV28
CDR3aa: CASSYRQPNTGELFF; CDR3nt: TGTGCCAGCAGTTACCGTCAGCCTAACACCGGGGAGCTGTTTTTT; j_gene: TRBJ2-2; d_gene: .; abundance: few; v_gene: TRBV6-5